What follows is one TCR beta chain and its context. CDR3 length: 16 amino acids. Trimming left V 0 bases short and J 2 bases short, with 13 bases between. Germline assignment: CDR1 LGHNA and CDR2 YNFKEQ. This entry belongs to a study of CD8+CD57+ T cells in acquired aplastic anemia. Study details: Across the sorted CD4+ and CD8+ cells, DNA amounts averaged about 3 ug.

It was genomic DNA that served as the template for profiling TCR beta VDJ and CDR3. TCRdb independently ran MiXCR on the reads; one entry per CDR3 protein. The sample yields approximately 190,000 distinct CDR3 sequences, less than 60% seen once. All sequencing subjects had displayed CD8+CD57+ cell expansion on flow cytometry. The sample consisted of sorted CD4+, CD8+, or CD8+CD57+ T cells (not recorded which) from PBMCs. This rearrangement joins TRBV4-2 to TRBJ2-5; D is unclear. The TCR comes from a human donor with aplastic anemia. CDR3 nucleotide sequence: TGTGCCAGCAGCCAAGATCCGTGGACGGTTCAAGAGACCCAGTACTTC. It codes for CASSQDPWTVQETQYF.